This TCR beta chain appears in the sequencing data of a study of blood T cells in healthy people across ages. Notes on the study in general: Unsorted PBMCs prevented conclusive naive versus antigen-experienced comparison. For the donors, CMV status was unknown and possibly confounded expanded clonotype changes.

This clonotype was picked up many times. The antigen is unknown. The use of a sample-barcoded 5' primer and a J-beta primer mix characterized a second PCR of roughly 7 to 11 cycles. TCRdb re-analysed the 5' RACE reads in MiXCR, keeping a single row per CDR3 protein. The sample yields some 790,000 distinct CDR3 sequences, around 26% seen once. The V end was cut by 7 bases, the J end by 5 bases, with 14 bases between. CDR3 length: 13 amino acids. The donors, all healthy, were Caucasians living in Russia, aged roughly 6 to 100. Each sample yielded at least 6 million isolated PBMCs. V usage is TRBV12-3 or TRBV12-4 and J usage is TRBJ1-1; no definite D call. The source material was blood. The source of this sequence is a woman of 80 years or more in good health. This CDR3 reads CASNKGAQTEAFF. DNA of the CDR3: TGTGCCAGCAACAAGGGCGCTCAGACTGAAGCTTTCTTT.